These 26 T cell receptor beta chains were sequenced from one sample in a study of cytomegalovirus exposure and HLA in healthy donors. Amplification used 60 Vbeta primers and 13 Jbeta primers. TCRdb keeps only in-frame clones here, not all; method: immunoSEQ multiplex PCR. Here the sample spans approximately 170,000 clones, 81% being singletons. Sequencing was done on a sample of PBMCs. All receptors come from a man aged 45-65 years in good health and CMV-seropositive.

The rearrangement links TRBV28 to TRBJ2-7; D not resolved. This CDR3 is built from 13 residues. CDR1 and CDR2 from the germline V gene are MDHEN and SYDVKM. V lost 6 bases and J lost 7, with 16 bases in between. CDR3 bases: TGTGCCAGCAGCCCCGCTAACCCTAAGGAGCAGTACTTC. This gives the protein CASSPANPKEQYF.

This clone was detected only a few times. This chain joins TRBV25-1 and TRBJ1-1; 9 nucleotides agree with TRBD1. CDR3 length equals 15 residues. Germline V gene sequence: CDR1 MGHDK, CDR2 SYGVNS. V shed 3 bases, J shed 1 base, and the junction held 3 bases outside the gene matches. The CDR3 spells CASSDPGQGNTEAFF. CDR3 coding DNA: TGTGCCAGCAGTGACCCGGGACAGGGGAACACTGAAGCTTTCTTT.

This clone was found once. The V and J genes are TRBV7-8 and TRBJ2-1, with 10 bases matching TRBD1. With V trimmed by 5 bases and J by 9 bases, 10 bases remained unmatched. The CDR3 covers 15 residues. Germline values: CDR1 SGHVS, CDR2 FQNEAQ. CDR3 loop: CASSEPGQGWGEQFF. CDR3 coding DNA: TGTGCCAGCAGCGAGCCGGGACAGGGGTGGGGTGAGCAGTTCTTC.

This clone was detected only a few times. V and J are TRBV10-1 and TRBJ2-5; D might be TRBD2 (7 bases). The CDR3 length is 14 residues. Germline CDR1 reads WNHNN; CDR2 reads SYGVQD (reference sequence). The V end lost 6 bases, the J end lost 1 base, and 12 bases lay between the germline ends. The chain's CDR3 is CASRGGGSQETQYF. The CDR3 DNA follows: TGCGCCAGCAGAGGCGGGGGCTCCCAAGAGACCCAGTACTTC.

To note about this clone: The sample contains more than one DNA sequence encoding this CDR3. The chain couples TRBV18 to TRBJ1-1; D gene ambiguous. Trimming left V 6 bases short and J 1 base short, with 15 bases between. Per germline, CDR1 KGHSH and CDR2 LQKENI. This CDR3 comprises 15 residues. The CDR3 region has the DNA TGTGCCAGCTCGCCAACGAACAGACCGAACACTGAAGCTTTCTTT. Translating gives CASSPTNRPNTEAFF.

CDR3 protein: CASKGGRGGKETQYF. The CDR3 DNA reads as TGTGCCAGCAAAGGGGGGCGGGGGGGCAAAGAGACCCAGTACTTC. The chain couples TRBV6-5 to TRBJ2-5; TRBD2 matches 9 bases. Unmatched junction bases numbered 9, after V lost 7 bases and J lost 3 bases. The V gene's germline CDR1 is MNHEY and CDR2 SVGAGI. There are 15 residues in the CDR3.

This CDR3 is CASSSRVGANEKLFF. Written as DNA, the CDR3 is TGCGCCAGCAGTTCCAGGGTAGGGGCTAATGAAAAACTGTTTTTT. The genes are TRBV5-1 and TRBJ1-4; possible D gene TRBD1, 5 bases. Germline V CDR1 and CDR2: SGHRS, YFSETQ. This CDR3 comprises 15 residues. The ends were cut back, 5 bases at V and 3 bases at J, with 14 bases in the middle.

The V gene is TRBV19, the J gene TRBJ2-1, with 7 bases aligning to TRBD2. V trimming: 7 bases; J trimming: 3 bases; junction bases outside the gene matches: 12. The germline CDR1 and CDR2 sequences are LNHDA and SQIVND (reference sequence). This CDR3 contains 16 residues. CDR3 coding DNA: TGTGCCAGTAATGCTACTAGCGAAGCAATCTACAATGAGCAGTTCTTC. This encodes CASNATSEAIYNEQFF.

This chain connects TRBV9 to TRBJ2-1, with TRBD2 matching 8 bases. Germline values: CDR1 SGDLS, CDR2 YYNGEE. V dropped 0 bases and J dropped 4; count of bases not matched to a gene: 3. This CDR3 has 15 residues. The CDR3 sequence is CASSVVAGTYNEQFF. The CDR3 coding sequence is TGTGCCAGCAGCGTAGTAGCGGGAACGTACAATGAGCAGTTCTTC.

This clone was observed a handful of times. This rearrangement joins TRBV9 to TRBJ1-2, with D hard to call. V lost 3 bases and J lost 8, with 14 bases in between. CDR3 length: 13 residues. Looked up from germline, CDR1 is SGDLS and CDR2 is YYNGEE. The chain's CDR3 is CASSGGGGSGYTF. As DNA, the CDR3 is TGTGCCAGCAGCGGAGGAGGTGGATCGGGCTACACCTTC.

This sequence joins TRBV2 and TRBJ1-1; 10 nucleotides line up with TRBD1. The CDR3 contains 12 residues. Unmatched junction bases numbered 7, after V lost 7 bases and J lost 11 bases. Germline CDR1 reads SNHLY; CDR2 reads FYNNEI. In DNA form, the CDR3 reads TGTGCCAGCATGGGGACAGGGGATAATGCTTTCTTT. Translating it yields CASMGTGDNAFF.

The chain links TRBV18 to TRBJ1-4; 7 nucleotides match TRBD1. In germline, CDR1 is KGHSH, CDR2 LQKENI. The CDR3 length is 15 residues. V lost 6 bases, J lost 6 bases, and 10 bases stayed unmatched. The CDR3 DNA reads as TGTGCCAGCTCGAGCGACAGGGTGGGTGATGAAAAACTGTTTTTT. Translating gives CASSSDRVGDEKLFF.

The rearrangement links TRBV19 to TRBJ1-4; 12 nucleotides line up with TRBD1. Unmatched junction bases numbered 4, after V lost 2 bases and J lost 3 bases. Per germline, CDR1 LNHDA and CDR2 SQIVND (reference sequence). This CDR3 is 17 amino acids long. The DNA for the CDR3 is TGTGCCAGTAGTATACCGGGACAGGGGGCGCCTAATGAAAAACTGTTTTTT. Protein sequence: CASSIPGQGAPNEKLFF. The whole variable domain, filled in from reference TRBV19 and TRBJ1-4, reads DGGITQSPKYLFRKEGQNVTLSCEQNLNHDAMYWYRQDPGQGLRLIYYSQIVNDFQKGDIAEGYSVSREKKESFPLTVTSAQKNPTAFYLCASSIPGQGAPNEKLFFGSGTQLSVL.

The chain links TRBV5-6 to TRBJ2-5; 8 nucleotides line up with TRBD2. CDR3 length: 15 residues. The ends lost 4 bases at V and 5 bases at J; junction bases unmatched: 10. Looked up from germline, CDR1 is SGHDT and CDR2 is YYEEEE. The CDR3 sequence is CASSLAGSGGETQYF. The CDR3 DNA is TGTGCCAGCAGCCTCGCAGGGTCGGGAGGGGAGACCCAGTACTTC.

The chain employs TRBV4-2 and TRBJ2-1, with no clear D. Germline assignment: CDR1 LGHNA and CDR2 YNFKEQ. V lost 2 bases, J lost 9 bases, and 14 bases lay in between. The CDR3 is 14 residues long. This CDR3 reads CASSQSTLASEQFF. For the CDR3, the DNA is TGTGCCAGCAGCCAATCGACACTGGCCAGTGAGCAGTTCTTC.

The rearrangement links TRBV9 to TRBJ1-4; 9 bases agree with TRBD1. CDR3 length equals 14 residues. Per germline, CDR1 SGDLS and CDR2 YYNGEE. The V and J ends lost 6 bases and 3 bases, in that order; junction bases with no gene match: 3. CDR3 bases: TGTGCCAGCAACAGGGGGCAGGCTAATGAAAAACTGTTTTTT. This sequence encodes CASNRGQANEKLFF.

The chain uses TRBV6-4 and TRBJ1-1; no definite D call. Germline loops: CDR1 MRHNA, CDR2 SNTAGT. This CDR3 has 13 amino acids. Trimming took 4 bases from V and 2 from J, leaving 8 bases between them. CDR3 sequence reads: CASSVMLNTEAFF. CDR3 nucleotides: TGTGCCAGCAGTGTTATGTTAAACACTGAAGCTTTCTTT.

The V call is TRBV7-2, the J call TRBJ2-5; TRBD2 matches 7 bases. There are 15 residues in the CDR3. After removal of 0 bases from V and 3 bases from J, the junction contained 4 bases not matched to a gene. Germline CDR1 reads SGHTA; CDR2 reads FQGNSA. The CDR3 sequence: CASSLALAGEETQYF. The CDR3 DNA reads as TGTGCCAGCAGCTTAGCGCTGGCGGGAGAAGAGACCCAGTACTTC. Drawing the rest from reference TRBV7-2 and TRBJ2-5, the complete variable domain is GAGVSQSPSNKVTEKGKDVELRCDPISGHTALYWYRQSLGQGLEFLIYFQGNSAPDKSGLPSDRFSAERTGGSVSTLTIQRTQQEDSAVYLCASSLALAGEETQYFGPGTRLLVL.

The V call is TRBV19, the J call TRBJ1-1; D not certain. CDR1 is LNHDA and CDR2 is SQIVND in the germline V gene (reference sequence). The CDR3 is 13 residues long. V was clipped by 7 bases and J by 4 bases, with 13 bases between them. This CDR3 reads CASMRTEGTEAFF. The CDR3 region has the DNA TGTGCCAGTATGCGCACCGAGGGCACTGAAGCTTTCTTT.

V is TRBV5-5 and J is TRBJ2-1, with 9 bases that match TRBD2. The length of the CDR3 is 17 residues. Per germline, CDR1 SGHKS and CDR2 YYEKEE (reference sequence). J gave up 3 bases and V 0 bases, and 7 bases lay outside the gene matches. CDR3 region: CASSLDSLAGFYNEQFF. DNA of the CDR3: TGTGCCAGCAGCTTGGATTCGCTAGCGGGGTTCTACAATGAGCAGTTCTTC.

The V call is TRBV10-3, the J call TRBJ1-2; 7 nucleotides line up with TRBD1. The ends lost 7 bases at V and 3 bases at J; junction bases unmatched: 5. The CDR3 has 13 residues. Per germline, CDR1 ENHRY and CDR2 SYGVKD. This chain's CDR3 is CAITRTGDYGYTF. The CDR3 bases are TGTGCCATCACCCGAACAGGGGACTATGGCTACACCTTC.

Here the CDR3 DNA reads TGTGCCAGCAGCGGTCCGGACAGCACTTCCTACGAGCAGTACTTC. Protein: CASSGPDSTSYEQYF. The rearrangement links TRBV21-1 to TRBJ2-7; the DNA was not compared with TRBD1, the D call given in the table. TRBV21-1 counts as a pseudogene. The CDR3 has 15 residues.

This clone has only a few counts. The rearrangement uses TRBV5-6 and TRBJ2-6, with D possibly TRBD1 on 6 matching bases. CDR3 length equals 15 residues. V shed 0 bases and J shed 10 bases, with 14 bases lying between them. Germline V gives CDR1 SGHDT, CDR2 YYEEEE. CDR3 nucleotides: TGTGCCAGCAGCTTGGAACAGGGTGGTTCAAACGTCCTGACTTTC. Translation gives CASSLEQGGSNVLTF. The complete variable domain, with remaining parts taken from reference TRBV5-6 and TRBJ2-6, reads DAGVTQSPTHLIKTRGQQVTLRCSPKSGHDTVSWYQQALGQGPQFIFQYYEEEERQRGNFPDRFSGHQFPNYSSELNVNALLLGDSALYLCASSLEQGGSNVLTFGAGSRLTVL.

V usage is TRBV30 and J usage is TRBJ1-6, with 8 bases identical to TRBD1. This CDR3 has 19 amino acids. The junction had 17 bases not matched to a gene; V was cut back by 3 bases and J by 4 bases. CDR1 is GTSNPN and CDR2 is SVGIG in the germline V gene (reference sequence). CDR3 nucleotide sequence: TGTGCCTGGAGAGGCGGTCAGGGGGCCTTCCTGGATTATAATTCACCCCTCCACTTT. Translation: CAWRGGQGAFLDYNSPLHF.

V and J are TRBV5-4 and TRBJ1-1; tentative D call: TRBD1 (5 bases). The V end was cut by 0 bases, the J end by 4 bases, with 13 bases between. The CDR3 runs 15 residues. Germline CDR1 reads SGHNT; CDR2 reads YYREEE (reference sequence). This CDR3 is CASSLGPGGTTEAFF. The CDR3 DNA reads as TGTGCCAGCAGCTTGGGGCCGGGGGGTACCACTGAAGCTTTCTTT.

V usage is TRBV6-1 and J usage is TRBJ2-5; D call uncertain. V was cut by 5 bases and J by 2 bases, with 6 bases left in between. Germline V gives CDR1 MNHNS, CDR2 SASEGT. The CDR3 spans 12 residues. In DNA form, the CDR3 reads TGTGCCAGCAGTTCCCAGCAAGAGACCCAGTACTTC. Translating it yields CASSSQQETQYF.